The 31 T cell receptor beta chains listed next were all sequenced from one sample in a study of T cell responses to AZD1222 COVID-19 vaccine. Generated by immunoSEQ multiplex PCR, the TCRdb table keeps only in-frame clones and is missing some. The profile covers roughly 180,000 clones, with about 86% appearing a single time and 0.45% to 0.55% taken by the ten largest. The starting material was peripheral blood, obtained on day 0 of AZD1222 vaccination. These receptors originate from an adult in good health.

The rearrangement uses TRBV9 and TRBJ1-2; 10 bases map to TRBD1. Unmatched junction bases numbered 13, after V lost 3 bases and J lost 8 bases. The germline gives CDR1 SGDLS, CDR2 YYNGEE. The CDR3 is made up of 16 amino acids. As DNA, the CDR3 is TGTGCCAGCAGCGCCTCCGGGACAGGGGTGGCAGAAGGCTACACCTTC. Its translation: CASSASGTGVAEGYTF.

The chain employs TRBV5-4 and TRBJ1-2; unclear D gene. Germline CDR1 is SGHNT and CDR2 is YYREEE (reference sequence). CDR3 length: 13 amino acids. V lost 5 bases and J 4 bases, leaving 12 bases between the germline ends. The CDR3 bases are TGTGCCAGCAGTTCGGCCGCGGTCTATGGCTACACCTTC. This codes for CASSSAAVYGYTF.

The rearrangement joins TRBV7-3 to TRBJ2-3; D is unclear. From germline, CDR1 is SGHTA and CDR2 FQGTGA. Trimming pared 5 bases from V and 0 bases from J, leaving 9 bases between. This CDR3 contains 14 residues. The CDR3 DNA reads TGTGCCAGCAGCCGTGATTATAGCACAGATACGCAGTATTTT. Translated, it gives CASSRDYSTDTQYF.

V usage is TRBV27 and J usage is TRBJ1-1; maybe TRBD1 (6 bases). The CDR3 is 14 amino acids. The V end was cut by 6 bases, the J end by 4 bases, with 15 bases between. CDR1 MNHEY and CDR2 SMNVEV come from the germline V gene (reference sequence). The CDR3 sequence: CASRRTGQATEAFF. The CDR3 nucleotides read TGTGCCAGCAGAAGAACAGGGCAGGCCACTGAAGCTTTCTTT.

The chain uses TRBV5-1 and TRBJ2-2, with D perhaps TRBD1 (7 bases). The CDR3 runs to 14 residues. Trimming stripped 2 bases from V and 6 bases from J, with 11 bases between. Germline V gene sequence: CDR1 SGHRS, CDR2 YFSETQ. CDR3 DNA: TGCGCCAGCAGCTTCGGCGGGACAGCCGGGGAGCTGTTTTTT. This gives the protein CASSFGGTAGELFF.

V usage is TRBV2 and J usage is TRBJ2-7; D perhaps matches TRBD2 (6 bases). Trimming removed 6 bases at V and 1 base at J, with 10 bases between. This CDR3 has 13 amino acids. Per germline, CDR1 SNHLY and CDR2 FYNNEI. The CDR3 region has the DNA TGTGCCAGCAGATCGGAGGGATCCTACGAGCAGTACTTC. The encoded protein is CASRSEGSYEQYF.

J is TRBJ2-3 and V is TRBV7-9, with 9 bases lining up with TRBD2. The trim removed 2 bases at V and 5 bases at J, leaving 5 bases unmatched. CDR1 is SEHNR, CDR2 FQNEAQ, per germline (reference sequence). The length of the CDR3 is 15 residues. In DNA, the CDR3 is TGTGCCAGCAGCTTACCTAGCGGGGAAGTAGATACGCAGTATTTT. It encodes CASSLPSGEVDTQYF.

The rearrangement links TRBV4-3 to TRBJ1-2; D gene unclear. Germline V lookup: CDR1 LGHNA, CDR2 YSLEER. V lost 0 bases, J lost 1 base, and 6 bases lay in between. This CDR3 contains 14 residues. CDR3 DNA: TGCGCCAGCAGCCAAGATCTAAGTAACTATGGCTACACCTTC. This codes for CASSQDLSNYGYTF.

Concerning this clone itself: A junction end diverges from the germline sequence, so it may reflect a read error. The rearrangement joins TRBV7-2 to TRBJ1-2, with D tentatively TRBD1 (5 bases). Per germline, CDR1 SGHTA and CDR2 FQGNSA. The CDR3 loop spans 14 amino acids. The CDR3 DNA sequence: TGTGCCAGCAGTTTAGAGGACATGCACTATGGCTACACCTTC. This translates into CASSLEDMHYGYTF. Full variable domain (outside the CDR3, taken from reference TRBV7-2 and TRBJ1-2): GAGVSQSPSNKVTEKGKDVELRCDPISGHTALYWYRQSLGQGLEFLIYFQGNSAPDKSGLPSDRFSAERTGGSVSTLTIQRTQQEDSAVYLCASSLEDMHYGYTFGSGTRLTVV.

V and J are TRBV7-2 and TRBJ1-1, with 8 bases identical to TRBD1. With 5 bases clipped from V and 5 bases from J, the junction kept 7 bases outside the gene matches. The CDR3 runs to 14 residues. Germline CDR1 SGHTA, CDR2 FQGNSA. The CDR3 nucleotides are TGTGCCAGCAGCCCCAGACAGGGGAGGACTGAAGCTTTCTTT. This translates into CASSPRQGRTEAFF.

The chain employs TRBV18 and TRBJ1-1; D may be TRBD1 (6 bases). The CDR3 has 13 residues. Germline loops: CDR1 KGHSH, CDR2 LQKENI. Deletions cut 5 bases from V and 0 bases from J, with 7 bases between. CDR3 sequence (DNA): TGTGCCAGCTCAGGGACATTGAACACTGAAGCTTTCTTT. This codes for CASSGTLNTEAFF.

V is TRBV6-5 and J is TRBJ2-7; the D call may be TRBD1 or TRBD2 (5 bases each). The CDR3 is 11 residues long. The ends were cut back, 10 bases at V and 5 bases at J, with 12 bases in the middle. Germline CDR1 reads MNHEY; CDR2 reads SVGAGI. The CDR3 sequence is CATGRGNEQYF. The CDR3 DNA sequence: TGTGCCACGGGACGGGGCAACGAGCAGTACTTC.

The V gene is TRBV27, the J gene TRBJ2-7; 9 bases fit TRBD2. Looked up from germline, CDR1 is MNHEY and CDR2 is SMNVEV (reference sequence). The junction had 3 bases not matched to a gene; V was cut back by 0 bases and J by 3 bases. The CDR3 loop spans 15 amino acids. This chain's CDR3 is CASSLSIAGDYEQYF. The CDR3 DNA sequence: TGTGCCAGCAGTTTATCGATAGCGGGGGACTACGAGCAGTACTTC.

The chain has TRBV14 and TRBJ2-5, with TRBD2 as a possible D gene (5 bases). There are 15 residues in the CDR3. Deletions cut 4 bases from V and 5 bases from J, with 17 bases between. Per germline, CDR1 SGHDN and CDR2 FVKESK. CDR3 sequence reads: CASSLRASMAETQYF. The CDR3 coding sequence is TGTGCCAGCAGCCTAAGGGCTAGCATGGCGGAGACCCAGTACTTC.

This sequence joins TRBV19 and TRBJ2-1; no firm D call. Germline V gene lookup returns CDR1 LNHDA and CDR2 SQIVND (reference sequence). The ends were cut back, 5 bases at V and 3 bases at J, with 8 bases in the middle. The CDR3 spans 13 residues. CDR3 bases: TGTGCCAGTAGTCTCCCATTCTACAATGAGCAGTTCTTC. Protein: CASSLPFYNEQFF. Full variable domain (missing parts from reference TRBV19 and TRBJ2-1): DGGITQSPKYLFRKEGQNVTLSCEQNLNHDAMYWYRQDPGQGLRLIYYSQIVNDFQKGDIAEGYSVSREKKESFPLTVTSAQKNPTAFYLCASSLPFYNEQFFGPGTRLTVL.

The genes are TRBV28 and TRBJ2-1; TRBD1 matches 7 bases. V was clipped by 6 bases and J by 4 bases; unmatched bases: 12. Germline V gene lookup returns CDR1 MDHEN and CDR2 SYDVKM. This CDR3 has 16 residues. The CDR3 bases are TGTGCCAGCAGCCTATCGGTTGACAGGGAGTACAATGAGCAGTTCTTC. Protein product: CASSLSVDREYNEQFF.

The gene calls are TRBV28 and TRBJ1-1; 7 bases match TRBD1. The CDR3 spans 19 residues. V shed 5 bases, J shed 1 base, and the junction held 19 bases outside the gene matches. Per the germline V gene, CDR1 is MDHEN and CDR2 is SYDVKM. CDR3 nucleotide sequence: TGTGCCAGCAGTCCACCCCCGACAGGGTGGGAAAATGGGAACACTGAAGCTTTCTTT. Its translation is CASSPPPTGWENGNTEAFF.

The chain couples TRBV30 to TRBJ2-7; the match to TRBD1 covers 9 bases. Germline V lookup: CDR1 GTSNPN, CDR2 SVGIG (reference sequence). The junction had 2 bases not matched to a gene; V was cut back by 2 bases and J by 3 bases. This CDR3 has 13 residues. The CDR3 DNA sequence: TGTGCCTGGAGTTTGGGACAGGGCTACGAGCAGTACTTC. This gives the protein CAWSLGQGYEQYF.

The genes are TRBV6-5 and TRBJ1-3; possible D gene TRBD1, 6 bases. CDR3 length equals 13 residues. Germline CDR1 is MNHEY and CDR2 is SVGAGI. V was shortened by 8 bases and J by 0 bases, with 8 bases between the two germline ends. CDR3 residues: CASLDSSGNTIYF. The CDR3 DNA sequence: TGTGCCAGCTTGGACAGCTCTGGAAACACCATATATTTT.

In its sample, this clone was seen once. The chain employs TRBV28 and TRBJ2-7, with 7 bases that match TRBD1. This CDR3 has 13 amino acids. Trimming took 5 bases from V and 4 from J; bases not matched to a gene: 5. CDR1 and CDR2 from the germline V gene are MDHEN and SYDVKM. In DNA, the CDR3 is TGTGCCAGCAGTCAGGGACAGAGTTACGAGCAGTACTTC. It specifies CASSQGQSYEQYF.

The V and J genes are TRBV30 and TRBJ1-2; the D gene is possibly TRBD1 (6 bases). Trimming took off 1 base at V and 4 bases at J, with 19 bases between the two ends. Germline assignment: CDR1 GTSNPN and CDR2 SVGIG (reference sequence). The CDR3 is 16 amino acids. The CDR3 sequence: CAWSAPGAGPTYGYTF. The CDR3 region has the DNA TGTGCCTGGAGTGCCCCAGGGGCAGGGCCTACCTATGGCTACACCTTC.

The chain combines TRBV28 with TRBJ2-2, with 7 positions matching TRBD1. The J segment lost 4 bases and the V segment lost 4 bases, leaving 9 bases of the junction unmatched. Germline CDR1 is MDHEN and CDR2 is SYDVKM. This CDR3 has 16 residues. CDR3 sequence: CASSWYATGATGELFF. The DNA of the CDR3 is TGTGCCAGCAGTTGGTACGCTACAGGGGCCACCGGGGAGCTGTTTTTT.

This clone was seen once. The chain couples TRBV6-4 to TRBJ2-1; D is undetermined. Germline V lookup: CDR1 MRHNA, CDR2 SNTAGT. CDR3 length: 16 amino acids. Trimming took 3 bases from V and 1 from J, leaving 13 bases between them. CDR3 sequence reads: CASSDWWATSYNEQFF. In DNA form, the CDR3 reads TGTGCCAGCAGTGATTGGTGGGCTACGTCCTACAATGAGCAGTTCTTC.

The chain recombines TRBV18 with TRBJ2-7, with 8 bases lining up with TRBD1. The CDR3 is 18 amino acids. Germline V gene sequence: CDR1 KGHSH, CDR2 LQKENI. The trim removed 3 bases at V and 4 bases at J, leaving 17 bases unmatched. CDR3 sequence (DNA): TGTGCCAGCTCACCGACAGGAGGGACAGGAACATCTATTTACGAGCAGTACTTC. Encoded protein: CASSPTGGTGTSIYEQYF.

The chain has TRBV11-2 and TRBJ2-3; D ambiguous. This CDR3 has 15 residues. Germline assignment: CDR1 SGHAT and CDR2 FQNNGV. Trimming shortened V by 1 base and J by 3 bases, and 11 bases separated the two germline ends. CDR3 sequence (DNA): TGTGCCAGCAGCTTAGGGTATACAGTAACAGATACGCAGTATTTT. This encodes CASSLGYTVTDTQYF.

This sequence joins TRBV4-2 and TRBJ1-5, with D possibly matching TRBD1 (5 bases). CDR1 is LGHNA, CDR2 YNFKEQ, per germline. V was shortened by 0 bases and J by 7 bases, with 16 bases between the two germline ends. This CDR3 is built from 16 residues. CDR3 nucleotides: TGTGCCAGCAGCCAAGATTACGGGCAGGGTGAACAGCCCCAGCATTTT. This sequence encodes CASSQDYGQGEQPQHF.

This sequence joins TRBV4-1 and TRBJ1-1; D unresolved. The ends were cut back, 2 bases at V and 1 base at J, with 11 bases in the middle. The CDR3 is 15 residues long. Germline CDR1 MGHRA, CDR2 YSYEKL. CDR3 amino acids: CASSQPQFTNTEAFF. In nucleotides, the CDR3 is TGCGCCAGCAGCCAACCCCAATTTACGAACACTGAAGCTTTCTTT.

The genes are TRBV6-5 and TRBJ2-7, with D perhaps being TRBD1 or TRBD2 (5 bases each). Germline V gene lookup returns CDR1 MNHEY and CDR2 SVGAGI. This CDR3 is built from 12 residues. The V end lost 5 bases, the J end lost 6 bases, and 11 bases lay between the germline ends. The CDR3 protein is CASSRAGSEQYF. In DNA form, the CDR3 reads TGTGCCAGCAGTCGCGCAGGGAGCGAGCAGTACTTC.

V is TRBV10-3 and J is TRBJ2-1, with D tentatively TRBD1 or TRBD2 (5 bases each). The V gene's germline CDR1 is ENHRY and CDR2 SYGVKD. This CDR3 region has 13 residues. The V end was cut by 5 bases, the J end by 5 bases, with 10 bases between. The DNA of the CDR3 is TGTGCCATCAGTCTGAGGGGAGACAATGAGCAGTTCTTC. Its translation is CAISLRGDNEQFF.

V gene TRBV28 combines with J gene TRBJ2-2; D is undetermined. V dropped 3 bases and J dropped 0 bases, with 8 bases sitting between them. Germline V gene lookup returns CDR1 MDHEN and CDR2 SYDVKM. The CDR3 contains 15 residues. CDR3 residues: CASSLGRPNTGELFF. As DNA, the CDR3 is TGTGCCAGCAGTTTGGGCAGACCGAACACCGGGGAGCTGTTTTTT.

The V gene is TRBV28, the J gene TRBJ2-3; maybe TRBD1 (5 bases). The CDR3 runs to 14 residues. Germline V gene data show CDR1 as MDHEN and CDR2 as SYDVKM. The V gene lost 10 bases and the J gene lost 0 bases, with 14 bases spanning the gap. The DNA for the CDR3 is TGTGCCACCAAGGACATCACTAGCACAGATACGCAGTATTTT. Translation gives CATKDITSTDTQYF.